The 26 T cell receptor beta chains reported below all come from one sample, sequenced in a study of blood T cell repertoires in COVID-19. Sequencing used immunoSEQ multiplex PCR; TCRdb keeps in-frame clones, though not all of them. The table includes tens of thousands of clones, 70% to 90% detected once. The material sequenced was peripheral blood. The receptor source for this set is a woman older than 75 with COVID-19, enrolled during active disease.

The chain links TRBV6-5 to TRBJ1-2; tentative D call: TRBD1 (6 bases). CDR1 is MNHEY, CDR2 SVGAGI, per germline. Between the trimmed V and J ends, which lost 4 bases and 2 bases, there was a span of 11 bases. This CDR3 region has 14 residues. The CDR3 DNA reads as TGTGCCAGCAGTTCCGGGGACAACAACTATGGCTACACCTTC. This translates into CASSSGDNNYGYTF.

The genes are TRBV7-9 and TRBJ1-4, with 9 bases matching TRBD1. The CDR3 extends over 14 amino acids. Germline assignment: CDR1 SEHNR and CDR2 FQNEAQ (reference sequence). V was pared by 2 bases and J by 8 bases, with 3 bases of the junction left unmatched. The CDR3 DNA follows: TGTGCCAGCAGCTTACTGGGGACAGGGGAAAAACTGTTTTTT. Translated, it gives CASSLLGTGEKLFF.

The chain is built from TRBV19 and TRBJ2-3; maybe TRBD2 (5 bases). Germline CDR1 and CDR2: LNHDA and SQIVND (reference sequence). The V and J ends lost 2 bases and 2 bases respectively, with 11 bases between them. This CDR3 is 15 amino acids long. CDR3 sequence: CASSISRDFTDTQYF. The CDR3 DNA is TGTGCCAGTAGTATATCCCGGGATTTCACAGATACGCAGTATTTT.

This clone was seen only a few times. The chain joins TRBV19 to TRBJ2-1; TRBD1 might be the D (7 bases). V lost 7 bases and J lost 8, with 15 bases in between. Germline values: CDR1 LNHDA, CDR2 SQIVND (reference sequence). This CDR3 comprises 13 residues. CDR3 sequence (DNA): TGTGCCAGTATAGGAGGGGGCCTCGATGAGCAGTTCTTC. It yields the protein CASIGGGLDEQFF. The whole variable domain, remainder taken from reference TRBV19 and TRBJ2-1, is DGGITQSPKYLFRKEGQNVTLSCEQNLNHDAMYWYRQDPGQGLRLIYYSQIVNDFQKGDIAEGYSVSREKKESFPLTVTSAQKNPTAFYLCASIGGGLDEQFFGPGTRLTVL.

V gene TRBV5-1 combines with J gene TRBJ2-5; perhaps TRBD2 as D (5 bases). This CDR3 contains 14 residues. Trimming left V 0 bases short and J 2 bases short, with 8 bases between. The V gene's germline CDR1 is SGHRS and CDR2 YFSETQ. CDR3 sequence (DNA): TGCGCCAGCAGCTTGGGACGGGGACAAGAGACCCAGTACTTC. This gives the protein CASSLGRGQETQYF.

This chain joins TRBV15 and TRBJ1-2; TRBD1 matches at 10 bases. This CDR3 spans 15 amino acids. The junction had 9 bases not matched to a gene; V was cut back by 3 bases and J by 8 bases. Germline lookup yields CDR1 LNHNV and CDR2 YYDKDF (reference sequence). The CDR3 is CATSRGQGNTGGYTF. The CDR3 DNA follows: TGTGCCACCAGCAGGGGACAGGGGAACACCGGGGGCTACACCTTC.

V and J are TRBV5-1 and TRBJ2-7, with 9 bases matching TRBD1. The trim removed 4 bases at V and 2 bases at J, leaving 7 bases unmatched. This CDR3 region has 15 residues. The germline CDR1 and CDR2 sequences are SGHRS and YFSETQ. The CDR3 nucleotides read TGCGCCAGCAGCACACAGGGGGCGGATCCCTACGAGCAGTACTTC. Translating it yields CASSTQGADPYEQYF. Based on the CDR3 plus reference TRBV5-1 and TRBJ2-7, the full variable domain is KAGVTQTPRYLIKTRGQQVTLSCSPISGHRSVSWYQQTPGQGLQFLFEYFSETQRNKGNFPGRFSGRQFSNSRSEMNVSTLELGDSALYLCASSTQGADPYEQYFGPGTRLTVT.

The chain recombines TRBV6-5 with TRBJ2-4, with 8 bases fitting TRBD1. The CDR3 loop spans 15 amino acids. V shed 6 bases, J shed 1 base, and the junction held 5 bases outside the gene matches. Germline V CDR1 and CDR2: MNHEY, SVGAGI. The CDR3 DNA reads TGTGCCAGCAGCTGGACAGGGAGGGCCAAAAACATTCAGTACTTC. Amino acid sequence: CASSWTGRAKNIQYF.

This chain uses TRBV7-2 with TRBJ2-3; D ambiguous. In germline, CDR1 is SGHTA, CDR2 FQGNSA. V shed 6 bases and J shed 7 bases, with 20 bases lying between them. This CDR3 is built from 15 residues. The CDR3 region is CASRLDSRRSHTQYF. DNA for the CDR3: TGTGCCAGCAGACTTGACTCCCGCCGCTCTCATACGCAGTATTTT.

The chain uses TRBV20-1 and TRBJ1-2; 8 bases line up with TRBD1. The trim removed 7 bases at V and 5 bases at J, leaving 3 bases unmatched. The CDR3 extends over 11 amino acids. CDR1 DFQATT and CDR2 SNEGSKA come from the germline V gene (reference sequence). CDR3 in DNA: TGCAGTGGCAGGGGGCAATATGGCTACACCTTC. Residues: CSGRGQYGYTF.

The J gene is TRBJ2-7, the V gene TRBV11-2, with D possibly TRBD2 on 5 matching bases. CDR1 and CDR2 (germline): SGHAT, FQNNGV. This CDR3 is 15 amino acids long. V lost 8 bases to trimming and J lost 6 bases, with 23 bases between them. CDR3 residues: CASSQPGQAGGEQYF. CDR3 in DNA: TGTGCCAGCTCCCAACCAGGTCAGGCTGGAGGCGAGCAGTACTTC.

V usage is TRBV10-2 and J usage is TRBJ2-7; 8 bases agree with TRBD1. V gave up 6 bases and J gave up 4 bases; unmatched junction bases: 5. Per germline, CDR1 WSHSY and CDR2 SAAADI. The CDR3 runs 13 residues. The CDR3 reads CASSQGAGYEQYF. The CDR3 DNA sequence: TGCGCCAGCAGCCAGGGGGCCGGTTACGAGCAGTACTTC.

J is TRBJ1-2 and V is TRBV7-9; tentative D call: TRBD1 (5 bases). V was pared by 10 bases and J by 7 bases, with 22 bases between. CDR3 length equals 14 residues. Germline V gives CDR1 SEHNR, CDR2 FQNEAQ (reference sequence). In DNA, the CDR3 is TGTGCCATCAGGATCGGGGGGGATCGTAGTGGCTACACCTTC. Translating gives CAIRIGGDRSGYTF.

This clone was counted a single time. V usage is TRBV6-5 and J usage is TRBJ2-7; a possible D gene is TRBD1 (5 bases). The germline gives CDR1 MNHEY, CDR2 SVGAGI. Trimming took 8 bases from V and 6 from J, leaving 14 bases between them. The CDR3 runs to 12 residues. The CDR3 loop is CASDLGQLEQYF. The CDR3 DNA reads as TGTGCCAGCGATCTAGGACAACTCGAGCAGTACTTC.

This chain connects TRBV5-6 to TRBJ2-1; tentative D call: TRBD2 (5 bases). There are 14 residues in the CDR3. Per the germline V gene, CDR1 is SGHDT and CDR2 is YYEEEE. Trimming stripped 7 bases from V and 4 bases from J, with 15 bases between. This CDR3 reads CASGGLAQYNEQFF. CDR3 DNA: TGTGCCAGCGGTGGGCTAGCCCAGTACAATGAGCAGTTCTTC.

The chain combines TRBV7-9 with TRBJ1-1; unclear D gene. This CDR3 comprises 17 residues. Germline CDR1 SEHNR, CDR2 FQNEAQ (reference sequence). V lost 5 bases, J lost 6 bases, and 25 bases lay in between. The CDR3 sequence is CASSLRGGEGPRAEAFF. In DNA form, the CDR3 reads TGTGCCAGCAGCCTTCGAGGTGGCGAAGGCCCACGGGCTGAAGCTTTCTTT.

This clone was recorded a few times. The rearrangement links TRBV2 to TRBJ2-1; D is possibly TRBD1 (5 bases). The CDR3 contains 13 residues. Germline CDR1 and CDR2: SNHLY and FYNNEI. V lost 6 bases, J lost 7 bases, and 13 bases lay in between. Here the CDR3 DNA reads TGTGCCAGCAGGTCGGTAGGGGTAAATGAGCAGTTCTTC. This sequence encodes CASRSVGVNEQFF.

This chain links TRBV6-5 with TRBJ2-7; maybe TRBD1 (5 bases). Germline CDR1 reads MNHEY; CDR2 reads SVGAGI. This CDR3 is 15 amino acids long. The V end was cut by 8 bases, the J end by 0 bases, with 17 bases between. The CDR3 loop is CASWGTDDLSYEQYF. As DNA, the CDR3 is TGTGCCAGCTGGGGCACAGACGACCTCTCCTACGAGCAGTACTTC.

The CDR3 reads CASSPWTGGFGYTF. The CDR3 region has the DNA TGTGCCAGCAGCCCGTGGACAGGGGGCTTTGGCTACACCTTC. The chain uses TRBV3-1 (or the pseudogene TRBV3-2) and TRBJ1-2, with 11 bases identical to TRBD1. V dropped 4 bases and J dropped 7; count of bases not matched to a gene: 5. Germline V lookup: CDR1 LGHDT, CDR2 YNNKEL (reference sequence). This CDR3 spans 14 amino acids.

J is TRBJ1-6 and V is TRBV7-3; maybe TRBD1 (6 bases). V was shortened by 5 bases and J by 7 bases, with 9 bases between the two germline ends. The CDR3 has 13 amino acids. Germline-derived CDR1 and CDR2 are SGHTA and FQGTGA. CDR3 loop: CASSPGHNSPLHF. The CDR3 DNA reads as TGTGCCAGCAGCCCGGGACACAATTCACCCCTCCACTTT. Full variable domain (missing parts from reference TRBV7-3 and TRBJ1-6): GAGVSQTPSNKVTEKGKYVELRCDPISGHTALYWYRQSLGQGPEFLIYFQGTGAADDSGLPNDRFFAVRPEGSVSTLKIQRTERGDSAVYLCASSPGHNSPLHFGNGTRLTVT.

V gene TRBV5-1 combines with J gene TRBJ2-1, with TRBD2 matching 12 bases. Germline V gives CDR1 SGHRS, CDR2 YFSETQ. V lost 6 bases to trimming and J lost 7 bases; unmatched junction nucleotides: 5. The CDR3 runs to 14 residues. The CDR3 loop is CASTRTSGMNEQFF. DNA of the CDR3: TGCGCCAGCACAAGGACTAGCGGGATGAATGAGCAGTTCTTC.

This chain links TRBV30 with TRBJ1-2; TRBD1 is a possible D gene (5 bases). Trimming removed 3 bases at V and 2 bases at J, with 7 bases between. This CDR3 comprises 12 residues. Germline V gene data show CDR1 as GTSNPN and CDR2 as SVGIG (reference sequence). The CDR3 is CAWRQANYGYTF. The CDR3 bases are TGTGCCTGGAGACAGGCCAACTATGGCTACACCTTC.

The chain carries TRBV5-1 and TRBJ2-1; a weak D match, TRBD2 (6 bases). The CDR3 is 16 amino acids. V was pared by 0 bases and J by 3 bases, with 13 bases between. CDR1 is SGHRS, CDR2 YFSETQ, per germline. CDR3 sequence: CASSLAGGPDYNEQFF. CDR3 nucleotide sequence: TGCGCCAGCAGCTTGGCCGGGGGACCAGACTACAATGAGCAGTTCTTC. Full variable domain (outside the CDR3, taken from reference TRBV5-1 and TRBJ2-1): KAGVTQTPRYLIKTRGQQVTLSCSPISGHRSVSWYQQTPGQGLQFLFEYFSETQRNKGNFPGRFSGRQFSNSRSEMNVSTLELGDSALYLCASSLAGGPDYNEQFFGPGTRLTVL.

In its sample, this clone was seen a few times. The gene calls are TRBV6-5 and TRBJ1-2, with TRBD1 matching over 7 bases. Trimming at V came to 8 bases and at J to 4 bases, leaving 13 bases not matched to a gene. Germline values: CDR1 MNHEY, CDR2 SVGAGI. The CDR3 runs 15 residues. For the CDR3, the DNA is TGTGCCAGCCATAAGGGGGACAGCCCTACCTATGGCTACACCTTC. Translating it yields CASHKGDSPTYGYTF.

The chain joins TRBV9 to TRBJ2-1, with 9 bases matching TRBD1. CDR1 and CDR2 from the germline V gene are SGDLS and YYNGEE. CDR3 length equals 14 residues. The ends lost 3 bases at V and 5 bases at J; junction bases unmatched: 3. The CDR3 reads CASSEGTGNNEQFF. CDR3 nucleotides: TGTGCCAGCAGCGAAGGGACAGGGAACAATGAGCAGTTCTTC.

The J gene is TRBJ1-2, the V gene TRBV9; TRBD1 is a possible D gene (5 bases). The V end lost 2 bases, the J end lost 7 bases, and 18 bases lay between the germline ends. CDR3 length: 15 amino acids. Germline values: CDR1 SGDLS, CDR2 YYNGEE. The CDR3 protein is CASSVLDSGGGGYTF. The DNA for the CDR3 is TGTGCCAGCAGCGTCCTCGACAGTGGGGGAGGTGGCTACACCTTC.